The clone carrying this T cell receptor beta chain was found a few times. TCRB transcripts that were expressed got sequenced, as all of the isolated RNA had been reverse transcribed. Clones were sequenced by immunoSEQ multiplex PCR, and TCRdb holds only the in-frame ones, with some missing. This table has fewer than 150,000 clones, around 7% appearing once. Central memory, naive, regulatory and stem cell-like memory CD4+ cells were sorted by CD45RO/CCR7/CD25/CD127/CD95/CD27. This record comes from a study of beta chain features in type 1 diabetes. There are 17 residues in the CDR3. The V segment lost 1 base and the J segment 1 base; nucleotides outside the gene matches: 7. Germline V gene lookup returns CDR1 SEHNR and CDR2 FQNEAQ (reference sequence).

The sample was central memory CD4+ T cells from blood. The clonotype originates from a woman younger than 45 in good health. The V call is TRBV7-9, the J call TRBJ2-3; 8 bases agree with TRBD2. The CDR3 bases are TGTGCCAGCAGCTTAGGCGCTAGCGGGTCCCGCACAGATACGCAGTATTTT. Its translation is CASSLGASGSRTDTQYF.